This T cell receptor (beta chain) appears in the sequencing data of a study of OX40 agonist ivuxolimab in advanced cancers. With respect to the entire study: The costimulatory receptor OX40 (CD134) was targeted by ivuxolimab, a fully human IgG2 agonistic monoclonal antibody. A male proportion of 82.7% and a mean age of approximately 60 years, ranging from about 23 to 90, were recorded for the dose-escalation cohort. Partial responses occurred in three dose-escalation patients: two with cutaneous melanoma and one with hepatocellular carcinoma. Among the approximately 50 dose-escalation patients, some 20 had hepatocellular carcinoma, 15 melanoma, 9 renal cell carcinoma and 9 head and neck cancer. The paper describes the monotherapy dose-escalation part (N = 52 patients) of the phase I trial of ivuxolimab. The point of sequencing TCRbeta in the periphery was to test whether ivuxolimab changed TCR sequence diversity and drove clonal T-cell expansion. Prior anti-PD-1, anti-PD-L1 or anti-CTLA-4 therapy was permitted, and checkpoint inhibitors had been received by 30% to 40% of dose-escalation patients. Intravenous ivuxolimab was administered to patients every 2 weeks at six dose levels: 0.01, 0.1, 0.3, 1.5, 3 and 10 mg/kg. Findings and caveats that apply to the study as a whole: Partial responders in the 0.1-3.0 mg/kg groups had among the lowest normalized peripheral clonal expansion, especially among CD8+ T cells. After ivuxolimab, CD8+ T cells had more expanded clones than CD4+ T cells on average. The antigen specificity of the clonally expanded peripheral T cells was not determined. At doses of 0.1 to 3.0 mg/kg, clonal expansion of both CD4+ and CD8+ T cells in blood was seen between baseline and week 6. Low levels of normalized T-cell clonal expansion were also seen in some patients who did not respond.

To sequence the TCRbeta CDR3 region, genomic DNA was isolated from the sorted cells. TCRbeta CDR3 regions were sequenced using the immunoSEQ Assay. The immuneACCESS repertoire file appears here via TCRdb, limited to in-frame rearrangements. These files lack a portion of the clones; in checked studies, under half of the deficit traces to unresolved V genes, and the cause of the others is not known. The sample table holds about 62,000 clones, of which approximately 90% were seen once. The top ten constitute over 9.5% of the sample. As to this clone: Its antigen remains unidentified. No base quality information exists; no much larger clone differs at one position.

Patients with autoimmune disease history or receiving systemic immunosuppression were excluded from the trial. Peripheral blood for TCR sequencing was collected from all dose cohorts at baseline, on cycle 4 day 1, and on cycle 7 day 1. Samples came from an open-label, multicenter, first-in-human phase I dose-escalation trial of ivuxolimab. Adults with locally advanced or metastatic head and neck squamous cell, hepatocellular, melanoma or renal cell carcinoma were enrolled in the trial. Before TCR sequencing, CD4+ and CD8+ T cells were separately sorted from peripheral blood. Taken from cysteine to phenylalanine, the CDR3 has 15 residues. Of the read, only the CDR3 DNA is kept; its 45 bases are in frame from base 1. Trimming removed 6 bases from V and 0 bases from J; the gene matches leave 7 bases unexplained. CDR1 MNHNS and CDR2 SASEGT are derived from the germline V gene.

The source material was CD4+ or CD8+ T cells sorted from blood, sampled in a trial of the OX40 agonist ivuxolimab. The clonotype was recovered from an adult with an advanced solid tumor such as melanoma, head and neck, liver or kidney cancer. The rearranged segments are TRBV6-1 and TRBJ2-7; 8 of the junction bases match TRBD2. The CDR3 here reads CASSIAGSSSYEQYF. The DNA sequence reads TGTGCCAGCAGCATAGCGGGGTCAAGCTCCTACGAGCAGTACTTC.